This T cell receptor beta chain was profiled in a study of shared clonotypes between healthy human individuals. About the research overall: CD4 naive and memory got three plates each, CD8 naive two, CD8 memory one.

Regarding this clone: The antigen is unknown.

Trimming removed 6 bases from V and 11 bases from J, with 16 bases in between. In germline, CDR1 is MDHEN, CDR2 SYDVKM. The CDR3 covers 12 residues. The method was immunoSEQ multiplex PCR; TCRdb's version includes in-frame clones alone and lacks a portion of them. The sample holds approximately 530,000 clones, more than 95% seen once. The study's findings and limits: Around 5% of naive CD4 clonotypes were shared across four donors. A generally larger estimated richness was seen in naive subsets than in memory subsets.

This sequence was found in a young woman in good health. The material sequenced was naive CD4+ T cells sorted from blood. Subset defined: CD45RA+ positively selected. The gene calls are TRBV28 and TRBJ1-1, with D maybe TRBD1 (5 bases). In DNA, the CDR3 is TGTGCCAGCAGCAAAAACAGGATCAGCGCTTTCTTT. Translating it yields CASSKNRISAFF.